A single sample is the source of the 23 T cell receptor beta chains below, sequenced in a study (dated by TCRdb to about 2016). Libraries were built with RT-PCR. TCRdb records Illumina MiSeq as the sequencer. TCRdb handled the public reads itself, with Q25 trimming in fastp and clone calling in MiXCR, and kept productive beta chains. Each entry merges the rows of one CDR3 protein and shows their most common DNA and genes. This sample has hundreds of thousands of distinct CDR3 sequences in its table, and 12% to 15% of those were observed once. The top ten constitute about 3.9% of the sample. The sample was memory CD4+ T cells from blood. These receptors all stem from a female donor in good health, serving as a healthy control.

This clonotype was detected only a few times. The gene calls are TRBV2 and TRBJ2-7, with D uncertain. The CDR3 spans 11 residues. CDR1 and CDR2 (germline): SNHLY, FYNNEI. V dropped 6 bases and J dropped 4 bases, with 7 bases sitting between them. This chain's CDR3 is CASRANYEQYF. For the CDR3, the DNA is TGTGCCAGCAGGGCGAATTACGAGCAGTACTTC.

This clonotype was seen only a few times. V is TRBV12-3 or TRBV12-4 and J is TRBJ2-5; 9 nucleotides agree with TRBD2. This CDR3 is 17 amino acids long. V gave up 5 bases and J gave up 3 bases; unmatched junction bases: 13. This chain's CDR3 is CASSLGTSLRPEETQYF. CDR3 bases: TGTGCCAGCAGTCTCGGGACTAGCTTGCGACCGGAAGAGACCCAGTACTTC.

This clonotype turned up a few times. The chain is built from TRBV27 and TRBJ1-4; D uncertain. Germline-derived CDR1 and CDR2 are MNHEY and SMNVEV (reference sequence). This CDR3 has 13 amino acids. Trimming took 5 bases from V and 10 from J, leaving 14 bases between them. The CDR3 loop is CASSPDMMRKLFF. The CDR3 DNA is TGTGCCAGCAGTCCCGATATGATGAGAAAACTGTTTTTT.

This clonotype was counted only a few times. J is TRBJ1-6 and V is TRBV7-2; 7 positions match TRBD1. CDR3 length: 14 residues. Germline lookup yields CDR1 SGHTA and CDR2 FQGNSA. Trimming cost V 6 bases and J 10 bases; bases outside gene matches: 9. CDR3 sequence reads: CASSPDRVGSPLHF. In nucleotides, the CDR3 is TGTGCCAGCAGTCCAGACAGGGTTGGCTCACCCCTCCACTTT.

This clonotype was seen a handful of times. The chain recombines TRBV7-3 with TRBJ2-2; D is uncertain. There are 13 residues in the CDR3. Trimming pared 4 bases from V and 7 bases from J, leaving 10 bases between. Germline CDR1 is SGHTA and CDR2 is FQGTGA. CDR3: CASSSKTGGELFF. The CDR3 region has the DNA TGTGCCAGCAGCTCGAAGACGGGCGGGGAGCTGTTTTTT.

This clonotype was counted at least ten times. This chain uses TRBV5-5 with TRBJ2-3; D is possibly TRBD1 or TRBD2 (5 bases each). This CDR3 is 17 amino acids long. CDR1 is SGHKS, CDR2 YYEKEE, per germline (reference sequence). Trimming pared 4 bases from V and 0 bases from J, leaving 18 bases between. Written as DNA, the CDR3 is TGTGCCAGCAGCCCGGCAAGGCAGGGACCTAGCACAGATACGCAGTATTTT. Its protein is CASSPARQGPSTDTQYF.

As regards this clonotype: The junction departs from germline at one end; a sequencing error may be responsible. The rearrangement uses TRBV9 and TRBJ2-2; D ambiguous. CDR3 length equals 12 residues. Germline V gene sequence: CDR1 SGDLS, CDR2 YYNGEE. CDR3 amino acids: CDSSVYTGELFF. The CDR3 DNA is TGTGACAGCAGCGTATACACCGGGGAGCTGTTTTTT.

The chain combines TRBV4-3 with TRBJ2-3; 9 bases are a match to TRBD2. The CDR3 totals 15 residues. Unmatched junction bases numbered 7, after V lost 1 base and J lost 8 bases. Germline CDR1 is LGHNA and CDR2 is YSLEER. CDR3 bases: TGCGCCAGCAGCCAAGGAGCGGGAGGATTCGGTACGCAGTATTTT. Residues: CASSQGAGGFGTQYF.

J is TRBJ2-6 and V is TRBV10-2; D not certain. Germline-derived CDR1 and CDR2 are WSHSY and SAAADI. CDR3 length: 15 amino acids. The V gene lost 4 bases and the J gene lost 4 bases, with 11 bases spanning the gap. The CDR3 reads CASSAEAAGANVLTF. CDR3 DNA: TGCGCCAGCAGTGCAGAAGCTGCCGGGGCCAACGTCCTGACTTTC.

The V and J genes are TRBV6-1 and TRBJ2-7; 10 nucleotides match TRBD1. CDR1 is MNHNS, CDR2 SASEGT, per germline. Unmatched junction bases numbered 5, after V lost 3 bases and J lost 3 bases. There are 15 residues in the CDR3. CDR3 loop: CASSERTGGNYEQYF. The DNA of the CDR3 is TGTGCCAGCAGTGAGCGGACAGGGGGGAACTACGAGCAGTACTTC.

This clonotype was counted ten times or more. This sequence joins TRBV12-3 or TRBV12-4 and TRBJ2-3; possible D gene TRBD1, 6 bases. This CDR3 contains 15 residues. V shed 5 bases and J shed 2 bases, with 14 bases lying between them. This CDR3 is CASSPNTGFTDTQYF. The CDR3 DNA is TGTGCCAGCAGTCCCAACACAGGGTTCACAGATACGCAGTATTTT.

The chain carries TRBV11-2 and TRBJ2-1; 8 nucleotides agree with TRBD2. This CDR3 is built from 14 residues. The trim removed 5 bases at V and 8 bases at J, leaving 8 bases unmatched. Germline CDR1 and CDR2: SGHAT and FQNNGV. CDR3 nucleotide sequence: TGTGCCAGCAGCCAACTTGGACTAGCCGATGAGCAGTTCTTC. Translated: CASSQLGLADEQFF.

V usage is TRBV7-9 and J usage is TRBJ1-5, with TRBD1 matching over 7 bases. V was clipped by 4 bases and J by 9 bases; unmatched bases: 6. The germline V gene encodes CDR1 SEHNR and CDR2 FQNEAQ (reference sequence). This CDR3 spans 13 amino acids. In DNA form, the CDR3 reads TGTGCCAGCAGCTCCTGGGACAGCTCGCCCCAGCATTTT. Its translation is CASSSWDSSPQHF.

In this sample, this clonotype turned up a few times. The chain combines TRBV5-1 with TRBJ2-1, with 9 bases lining up with TRBD1. With 4 bases clipped from V and 5 bases from J, the junction kept 10 bases outside the gene matches. This CDR3 spans 16 amino acids. Germline V CDR1 and CDR2: SGHRS, YFSETQ. CDR3 region: CASSGPGQGLNNEQFF. The DNA for the CDR3 is TGCGCCAGCAGCGGTCCGGGACAGGGACTAAACAATGAGCAGTTCTTC.

This chain connects TRBV5-1 to TRBJ2-1; 9 nucleotides line up with TRBD2. The V segment lost 4 bases and the J segment 4 bases; nucleotides outside the gene matches: 9. Germline V gene sequence: CDR1 SGHRS, CDR2 YFSETQ. The CDR3 consists of 16 residues. The DNA for the CDR3 is TGCGCCAGCAGCCATCGAGCGGGAGGCAATTACAATGAGCAGTTCTTC. It codes for CASSHRAGGNYNEQFF.

The table lists this clonotype with a few counts. The chain recombines TRBV6-2 or TRBV6-3 with TRBJ2-7; tentative D call: TRBD2 (5 bases). The CDR3 sequence is 15 residues long. Trimming left V 6 bases short and J 2 bases short, with 17 bases between. Germline CDR1 and CDR2: MNHEY and SVGEGT. The CDR3 protein is CASRLTSPGPYEQYF. In DNA, the CDR3 is TGTGCCAGCAGGCTTACTAGTCCAGGACCCTACGAGCAGTACTTC.

The chain uses TRBV20-1 and TRBJ1-1, with D perhaps TRBD1 (6 bases). CDR1 and CDR2 (germline): DFQATT, SNEGSKA (reference sequence). V was clipped by 5 bases and J by 3 bases, with 13 bases between them. This CDR3 is built from 13 residues. The DNA of the CDR3 is TGCAGTGCTCGTCAAAGGACAGACACTGAAGCTTTCTTT. Amino acid sequence: CSARQRTDTEAFF.

The chain is built from TRBV3-1 and TRBJ1-1, with D perhaps TRBD1 (5 bases). The germline V gene has CDR1 LGHDT and CDR2 YNNKEL (reference sequence). CDR3 length: 14 residues. The V gene lost 3 bases and the J gene lost 1 base, with 9 bases spanning the gap. Here the CDR3 reads CASSHVDRNTEAFF. The CDR3 nucleotides read TGTGCCAGCAGCCACGTCGACAGGAACACTGAAGCTTTCTTT.

This clonotype was seen repeatedly, ten times or more. This chain uses TRBV29-1 with TRBJ1-2; D gene ambiguous. CDR1 SQVTM and CDR2 ANQGSEA come from the germline V gene. The CDR3 runs 11 residues. Trimming took 2 bases from V and 0 from J, leaving 1 base between them. The CDR3 region has the DNA TGCAGCGTTGAATCTAACTATGGCTACACCTTC. As protein: CSVESNYGYTF.

This clonotype was seen a few times. The CDR3 spells CASSGLAGGEQYF. In nucleotides, the CDR3 is TGTGCCAGCAGTGGACTAGCGGGAGGGGAGCAGTACTTC. V gene TRBV2 combines with J gene TRBJ2-7; 14 bases match TRBD2. This CDR3 is 13 amino acids long. Germline V gene lookup returns CDR1 SNHLY and CDR2 FYNNEI. J lost 7 bases, V lost 4 bases, and 0 bases had no gene match.

About this clonotype itself: One end of the junction does not line up with germline, which may come from a read error. The J gene is TRBJ2-1, the V gene TRBV7-3; D call uncertain. The CDR3 runs to 17 residues. Per the germline V gene, CDR1 is SGHTA and CDR2 is FQGTGA. CDR3 protein: CASSFRLLEGSYNEQLF. For the CDR3, the DNA is TGTGCCAGCAGCTTCCGACTTCTAGAAGGATCCTACAATGAGCAGTTATTC.

This clonotype appeared a few times. The chain has TRBV5-1 and TRBJ2-5; 9 nucleotides match TRBD1. Germline values: CDR1 SGHRS, CDR2 YFSETQ. This CDR3 region has 14 residues. V shed 4 bases and J 6 bases; nucleotides not matched to a gene: 7. Here the CDR3 DNA reads TGCGCCAGCAGCGGGGGGACAGGGAAAAAGACCCAGTACTTC. This encodes CASSGGTGKKTQYF.

CDR3 region: CASSRTSEGEQYF. DNA of the CDR3: TGTGCCAGCTCACGGACTAGCGAGGGCGAGCAGTACTTC. The V gene is TRBV18, the J gene TRBJ2-7, with TRBD2 identical over 9 bases. The CDR3 has 13 residues. Germline CDR1 and CDR2: KGHSH and LQKENI. J was trimmed by 6 bases and V by 4 bases; bases with no gene match: 4.